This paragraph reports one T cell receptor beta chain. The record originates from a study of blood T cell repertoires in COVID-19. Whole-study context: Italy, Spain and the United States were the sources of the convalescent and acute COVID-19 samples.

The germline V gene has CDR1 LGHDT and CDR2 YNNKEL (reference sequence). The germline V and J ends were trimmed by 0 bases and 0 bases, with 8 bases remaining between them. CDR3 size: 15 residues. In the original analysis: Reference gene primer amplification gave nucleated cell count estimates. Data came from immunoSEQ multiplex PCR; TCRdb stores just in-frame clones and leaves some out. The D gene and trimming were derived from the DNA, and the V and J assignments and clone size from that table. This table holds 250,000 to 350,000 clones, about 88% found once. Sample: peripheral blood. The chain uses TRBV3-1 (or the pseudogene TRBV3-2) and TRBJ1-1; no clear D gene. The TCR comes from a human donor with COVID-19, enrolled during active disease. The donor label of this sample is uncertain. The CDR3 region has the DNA TGTGCCAGCAGCCAAGAGGGCAGCATGAACACTGAAGCTTTCTTT. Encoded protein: CASSQEGSMNTEAFF.